Below are 27 T cell receptor beta chains sequenced from a single sample in a study of T cell repertoires in cytomegalovirus infection. Their antigen targets remain unknown. TCRdb reprocessed the reads with MiXCR, giving one entry per CDR3 protein. The table records about 89,000 distinct CDR3 sequences, about 31% of them present only once. This specimen was CD8+ T cells from cultured PBMCs, taken from culture after CMV antigen stimulation. All receptors derive from a human donor in good health (CMV status not recorded). Some clones in this sample may be carry-over from other donors' samples.

The genes are TRBV19 and TRBJ1-1, with unresolved D. The CDR3 has 13 residues. V was trimmed by 3 bases and J by 2 bases, leaving 7 bases between them. Germline lookup yields CDR1 LNHDA and CDR2 SQIVND (reference sequence). The CDR3 here is CASSIFPNTEAFF. The DNA of the CDR3 is TGTGCCAGTAGTATTTTCCCAAACACTGAAGCTTTCTTT.

This clonotype was seen a handful of times. The genes are TRBV19 and TRBJ2-7; 7 positions agree with TRBD1. Unmatched junction bases numbered 8, after V lost 3 bases and J lost 3 bases. CDR3 length equals 15 residues. Per germline, CDR1 LNHDA and CDR2 SQIVND (reference sequence). CDR3 nucleotide sequence: TGTGCCAGTAGTATCCACGCGGCAGGGGGCTACGAGCAGTACTTC. It translates to CASSIHAAGGYEQYF.

There are many counts of this clonotype. The rearrangement joins TRBV14 to TRBJ2-2, with unresolved D. CDR1 is SGHDN and CDR2 is FVKESK in the germline V gene. The germline V and J ends were trimmed by 4 bases and 4 bases, with 7 bases remaining between them. This CDR3 is built from 13 residues. The DNA of the CDR3 is TGTGCCAGCAGCCTACATCCCACCGGGGAGCTGTTTTTT. Protein sequence: CASSLHPTGELFF.

The V gene is TRBV28, the J gene TRBJ2-7; D may be TRBD1 (6 bases). Germline V gene sequence: CDR1 MDHEN, CDR2 SYDVKM. Trimming cost V 5 bases and J 4 bases, with 18 bases left between them. The CDR3 is made up of 15 amino acids. Here the CDR3 reads CASSPQGPVDYEQYF. The CDR3 region has the DNA TGTGCCAGCAGTCCCCAGGGGCCCGTAGATTACGAGCAGTACTTC.

This clonotype showed up many times. V and J are TRBV7-8 and TRBJ2-7; D not resolved. CDR1 is SGHVS, CDR2 FQNEAQ, per germline. The germline V and J ends were trimmed by 2 bases and 7 bases, with 9 bases remaining between them. CDR3 size: 12 residues. CDR3: CASSLNWDEQYF. CDR3 DNA sequence: TGTGCCAGCAGCTTAAACTGGGATGAGCAGTACTTC.

CDR3 sequence (DNA): TGTGCCAGCAGCTTAGTACGCTTCGGTAGGGTTGGAAATGAGCAGTTCTTC. Translated: CASSLVRFGRVGNEQFF. This chain joins TRBV11-2 and TRBJ2-1; D remains unclear. The CDR3 loop spans 17 amino acids. V lost 1 base to trimming and J lost 7 bases, with 20 bases between them. CDR1 is SGHAT and CDR2 is FQNNGV in the germline V gene.

Details on this clonotype: A much larger clone lies one base from this, so it may be a read error. The chain uses TRBV7-8 and TRBJ2-7; TRBD2 matches at 11 bases. The CDR3 length is 16 residues. CDR1 SGHVS and CDR2 FQNEAQ come from the germline V gene. The CDR3 sequence: CDSSPFSGGASYEQYF. CDR3 DNA: TGTGACAGCAGCCCATTTAGCGGGGGGGCGTCTTACGAGCAGTACTTC.

This clonotype was detected many times. The genes are TRBV5-6 and TRBJ1-1; D is undetermined. The CDR3 has 13 residues. Trimming shortened V by 3 bases and J by 11 bases, and 17 bases separated the two germline ends. Germline V gene lookup returns CDR1 SGHDT and CDR2 YYEEEE. Here the CDR3 reads CASSSGEGNKAFF. CDR3 in DNA: TGTGCCAGCAGCTCCGGAGAGGGTAACAAGGCTTTCTTT.

This chain connects TRBV27 to TRBJ2-3; D might be TRBD1 or TRBD2, each matching 5 bases. Trimming left V 6 bases short and J 3 bases short, with 10 bases between. CDR3 length: 13 amino acids. CDR1 MNHEY and CDR2 SMNVEV come from the germline V gene (reference sequence). CDR3 nucleotide sequence: TGTGCCAGCAGCATGGGGGTTACAGATACGCAGTATTTT. It is translated as CASSMGVTDTQYF.

CDR3 DNA: TGTGCCAGCAGTTGGACCGACGCCAAAAACATTCAGTACTTC. It encodes CASSWTDAKNIQYF. The chain combines TRBV2 with TRBJ2-4, with D unresolved. CDR1 and CDR2 (germline): SNHLY, FYNNEI. The CDR3 is 14 residues long. The V end lost 5 bases, the J end lost 1 base, and 9 bases lay between the germline ends.

The chain carries TRBV7-9 and TRBJ2-1; D tentatively fits TRBD1 or TRBD2 (5 bases each). Per the germline V gene, CDR1 is SEHNR and CDR2 is FQNEAQ (reference sequence). This CDR3 has 11 residues. Trimming left V 5 bases short and J 12 bases short, with 11 bases between. The CDR3 DNA reads TGTGCCAGCAGCCCCCCGGGGCGGCAGTTCTTC. It codes for CASSPPGRQFF. The full variable domain, in which reference TRBV7-9 and TRBJ2-1 provide the parts outside the CDR3, is DTGVSQNPRHKITKRGQNVTFRCDPISEHNRLYWYRQTLGQGPEFLTYFQNEAQLEKSRLLSDRFSAERPKGSFSTLEIQRTEQGDSAMYLCASSPPGRQFFGPGTRLTVL.

This clonotype has ten or more counts. The rearrangement joins TRBV7-8 to TRBJ1-1; D perhaps matches TRBD1 (5 bases). The length of the CDR3 is 14 residues. Between the trimmed V and J ends, which lost 5 bases and 1 base, there was a span of 11 bases. Per the germline V gene, CDR1 is SGHVS and CDR2 is FQNEAQ. The CDR3, as DNA: TGTGCCAGCAGCATCCTGGACAAGAACACTGAAGCTTTCTTT. Its translation: CASSILDKNTEAFF.

On this clonotype: Just one base apart from a much larger clone, this may be a read error. V usage is TRBV6-2 or TRBV6-3 and J usage is TRBJ1-2; D is unclear. V lost 8 bases and J lost 7, with 11 bases in between. The CDR3 totals 11 residues. CDR1 MNHEY and CDR2 SVGEGT come from the germline V gene. This CDR3 is CASGPRGGYTF. The CDR3, as DNA: TGTGCCAGCGGTCCACGGGGTGGCTACACCTTC.

The rearrangement uses TRBV24-1 and TRBJ2-1, with 10 bases matching TRBD2. CDR3 length equals 15 residues. Looked up from germline, CDR1 is KGHDR and CDR2 is SFDVKD. The V segment lost 5 bases and the J segment 8 bases; nucleotides outside the gene matches: 8. CDR3 coding DNA: TGTGCCACCAGTGGAGCGGGACTAGCGTACGATGAGCAGTTCTTC. Translation: CATSGAGLAYDEQFF.

This clonotype was observed a few times. The junction differs from germline at one of its ends, possibly a read error. The genes are TRBV6-5 and TRBJ2-5; 7 nucleotides agree with TRBD2. CDR3 size: 15 residues. Germline V CDR1 and CDR2: MNHEY, SVGAGI. CDR3 protein: CTSSQGTNNQETQYF. Written as DNA, the CDR3 is TGTACCAGCAGTCAAGGGACTAACAATCAAGAGACCCAGTACTTC.

In this sample, this clonotype turned up once. The chain links TRBV2 to TRBJ1-2, with 7 bases that match TRBD1. This CDR3 comprises 12 residues. With V trimmed by 6 bases and J by 9 bases, 7 bases remained unmatched. Per the germline V gene, CDR1 is SNHLY and CDR2 is FYNNEI. In DNA, the CDR3 is TGTGCCAGCAGAGGGACAGCCTCTAGCTACACCTTC. This encodes CASRGTASSYTF.

This clonotype was detected ten times or more. This rearrangement joins TRBV6-6 to TRBJ1-2, with TRBD1 as a possible D gene (5 bases). This CDR3 is 14 amino acids long. V was trimmed by 6 bases and J by 4 bases, leaving 15 bases between them. Germline V CDR1 and CDR2: MNHNY, SVGAGI (reference sequence). The CDR3: CASRPAGTSYGYTF. The CDR3 DNA reads as TGTGCCAGCAGACCCGCAGGGACGAGCTATGGCTACACCTTC.

The chain employs TRBV6-1 and TRBJ2-7; D is uncertain. The CDR3 runs 13 residues. V was pared by 5 bases and J by 7 bases, with 15 bases between. Germline values: CDR1 MNHNS, CDR2 SASEGT. Here the CDR3 reads CASSYRDGWEQYF. CDR3 DNA sequence: TGTGCCAGCAGTTATAGAGACGGTTGGGAGCAGTACTTC.

The V gene is TRBV27, the J gene TRBJ2-3; D is ambiguous. The V gene's germline CDR1 is MNHEY and CDR2 SMNVEV (reference sequence). The germline V and J ends were trimmed by 3 bases and 2 bases, with 6 bases remaining between them. The CDR3 sequence is 13 residues long. The CDR3 loop is CASSFVPTDTQYF. The CDR3 coding sequence is TGTGCCAGCAGTTTTGTACCCACAGATACGCAGTATTTT.

This clonotype occurred many times. J is TRBJ2-2 and V is TRBV12-3 or TRBV12-4; D remains unclear. This CDR3 spans 12 amino acids. Trimming took 3 bases from V and 6 from J, leaving 5 bases between them. The CDR3 is CASSLGSGELFF. CDR3 DNA: TGTGCCAGCAGTTTGGGTTCCGGGGAGCTGTTTTTT.

Here the CDR3 reads CASSSMGGFNEQFF. CDR3 bases: TGTGCCAGCAGCTCCATGGGGGGGTTCAATGAGCAGTTCTTC. V usage is TRBV7-9 and J usage is TRBJ2-1; 7 nucleotides line up with TRBD2. Germline CDR1 is SEHNR and CDR2 is FQNEAQ (reference sequence). V lost 4 bases and J lost 6; bases outside the gene matches: 6. There are 14 residues in the CDR3.

This rearrangement joins TRBV9 to TRBJ2-3; D remains unclear. This CDR3 has 15 residues. V lost 4 bases and J lost 3, with 15 bases in between. Germline CDR1 and CDR2: SGDLS and YYNGEE. The CDR3 loop reads CASSSSTPATDTQYF. The CDR3 nucleotides read TGTGCCAGCAGCTCATCCACCCCGGCTACAGATACGCAGTATTTT.

This clonotype came up a few times. The chain combines TRBV27 with TRBJ1-6; D is undetermined. CDR3 length: 15 amino acids. Per the germline V gene, CDR1 is MNHEY and CDR2 is SMNVEV (reference sequence). V lost 0 bases to trimming and J lost 5 bases, with 8 bases between them. In DNA, the CDR3 is TGTGCCAGCAGTTTATCGGCGGCAGATAATTCACCCCTCCACTTT. Translated, it gives CASSLSAADNSPLHF.

This clonotype appeared a single time. The chain employs TRBV2 and TRBJ2-7; D is uncertain. The CDR3 is 13 residues long. Between the trimmed V and J ends, which lost 2 bases and 4 bases, there was a span of 9 bases. The germline V gene encodes CDR1 SNHLY and CDR2 FYNNEI. CDR3 sequence reads: CASSELAEYEQYF. CDR3 bases: TGTGCCAGCAGTGAACTGGCGGAGTACGAGCAGTACTTC.

The chain uses TRBV6-6 and TRBJ2-7; TRBD2 matches 10 bases. Germline CDR1 is MNHNY and CDR2 is SVGAGI (reference sequence). The V segment lost 2 bases and the J segment 6 bases; nucleotides outside the gene matches: 19. This CDR3 contains 19 residues. The CDR3 region is CASSYPTRDSGGPLFEQYF. The CDR3 DNA is TGTGCCAGCAGTTACCCGACTCGTGATAGCGGGGGGCCGTTGTTCGAGCAGTACTTC.

The chain couples TRBV12-3 or TRBV12-4 to TRBJ1-5, with TRBD1 matching 8 bases. Trimming at V came to 6 bases and at J to 6 bases, leaving 16 bases not matched to a gene. CDR3 length: 17 amino acids. The CDR3 sequence: CASSQGQGGAFGQPQHF. In nucleotides, the CDR3 is TGTGCCAGCAGCCAAGGACAGGGAGGTGCCTTCGGTCAGCCCCAGCATTTT.

The sample holds many counts of this clonotype. V and J are TRBV28 and TRBJ2-7; perhaps D is TRBD1 or TRBD2 (5 bases each). CDR3 length: 14 amino acids. V shed 3 bases and J shed 4 bases, with 13 bases lying between them. Germline-derived CDR1 and CDR2 are MDHEN and SYDVKM. The CDR3 nucleotides read TGTGCCAGCAGTTTTCGGCAGGGAGATTACGAGCAGTACTTC. Its protein product is CASSFRQGDYEQYF.